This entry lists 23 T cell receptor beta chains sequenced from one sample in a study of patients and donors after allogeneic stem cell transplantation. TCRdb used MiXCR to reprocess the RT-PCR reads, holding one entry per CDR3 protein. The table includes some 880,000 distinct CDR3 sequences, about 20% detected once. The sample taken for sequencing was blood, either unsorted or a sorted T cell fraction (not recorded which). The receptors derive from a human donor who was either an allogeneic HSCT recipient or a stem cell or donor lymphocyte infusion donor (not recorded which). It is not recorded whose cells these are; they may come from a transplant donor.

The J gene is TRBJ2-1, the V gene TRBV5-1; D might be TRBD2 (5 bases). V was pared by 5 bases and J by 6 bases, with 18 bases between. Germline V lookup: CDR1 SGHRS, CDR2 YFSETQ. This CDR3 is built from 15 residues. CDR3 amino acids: CASSSRTPSINEQFF. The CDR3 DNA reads TGCGCCAGCAGTAGCAGGACTCCGTCTATCAATGAGCAGTTCTTC.

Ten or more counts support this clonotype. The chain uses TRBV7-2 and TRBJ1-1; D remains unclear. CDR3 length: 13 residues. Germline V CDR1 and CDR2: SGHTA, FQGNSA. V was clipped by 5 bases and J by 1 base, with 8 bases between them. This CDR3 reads CASSIGRNTEAFF. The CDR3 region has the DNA TGTGCCAGCAGCATCGGACGGAACACTGAAGCTTTCTTT.

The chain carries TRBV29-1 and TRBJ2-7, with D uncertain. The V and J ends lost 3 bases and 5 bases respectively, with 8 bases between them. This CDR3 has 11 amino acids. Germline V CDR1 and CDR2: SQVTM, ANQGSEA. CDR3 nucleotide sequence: TGCAGCGTTGAGGAGCGCGACGAGCAGTACTTC. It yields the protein CSVEERDEQYF.

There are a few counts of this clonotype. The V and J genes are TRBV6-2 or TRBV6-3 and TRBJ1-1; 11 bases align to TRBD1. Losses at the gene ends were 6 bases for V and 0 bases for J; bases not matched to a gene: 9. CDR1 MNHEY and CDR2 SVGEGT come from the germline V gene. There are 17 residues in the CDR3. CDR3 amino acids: CASRLGQGVGLNTEAFF. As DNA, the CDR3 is TGTGCCAGCAGATTGGGACAGGGGGTCGGGCTGAACACTGAAGCTTTCTTT.

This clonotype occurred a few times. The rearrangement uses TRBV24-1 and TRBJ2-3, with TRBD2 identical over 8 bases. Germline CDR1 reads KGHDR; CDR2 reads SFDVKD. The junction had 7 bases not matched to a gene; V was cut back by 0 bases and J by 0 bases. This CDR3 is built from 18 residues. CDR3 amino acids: CATSDLSGGATSTDTQYF. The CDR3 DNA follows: TGTGCCACCAGTGATTTGTCGGGGGGGGCTACTAGCACAGATACGCAGTATTTT.

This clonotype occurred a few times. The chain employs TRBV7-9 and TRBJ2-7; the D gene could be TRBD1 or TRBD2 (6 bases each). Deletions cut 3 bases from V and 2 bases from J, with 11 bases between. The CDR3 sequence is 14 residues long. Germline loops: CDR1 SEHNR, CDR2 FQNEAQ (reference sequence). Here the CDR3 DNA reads TGTGCCAGCAGCTTCGAGGGGGGAACCTACGAGCAGTACTTC. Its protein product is CASSFEGGTYEQYF.

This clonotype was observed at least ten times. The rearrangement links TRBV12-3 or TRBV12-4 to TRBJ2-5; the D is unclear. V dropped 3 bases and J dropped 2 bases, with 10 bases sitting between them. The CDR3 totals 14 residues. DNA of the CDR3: TGTGCCAGCAGTTTGGGTCGCATACAAGAGACCCAGTACTTC. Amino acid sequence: CASSLGRIQETQYF.

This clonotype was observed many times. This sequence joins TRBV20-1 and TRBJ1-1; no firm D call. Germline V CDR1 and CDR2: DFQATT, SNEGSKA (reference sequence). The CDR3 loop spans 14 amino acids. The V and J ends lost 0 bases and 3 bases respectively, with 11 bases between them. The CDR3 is CSARDRGEDTEAFF. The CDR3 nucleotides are TGCAGTGCTAGAGATCGTGGGGAGGACACTGAAGCTTTCTTT.

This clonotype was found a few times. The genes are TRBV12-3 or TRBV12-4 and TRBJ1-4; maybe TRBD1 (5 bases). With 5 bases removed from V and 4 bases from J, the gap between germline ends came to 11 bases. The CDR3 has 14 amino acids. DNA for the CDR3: TGTGCCAGCAGTCCAGGGAGGCTTAATGAAAAACTGTTTTTT. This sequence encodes CASSPGRLNEKLFF.

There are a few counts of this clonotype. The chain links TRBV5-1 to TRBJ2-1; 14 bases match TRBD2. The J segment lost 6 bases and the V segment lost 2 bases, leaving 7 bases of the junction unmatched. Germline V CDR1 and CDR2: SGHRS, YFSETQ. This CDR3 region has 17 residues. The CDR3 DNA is TGCGCCAGCAGCTTCTCCGTGACTAGCGGGAGGGCCAATGAGCAGTTCTTC. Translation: CASSFSVTSGRANEQFF. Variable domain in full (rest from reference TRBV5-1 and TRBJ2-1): KAGVTQTPRYLIKTRGQQVTLSCSPISGHRSVSWYQQTPGQGLQFLFEYFSETQRNKGNFPGRFSGRQFSNSRSEMNVSTLELGDSALYLCASSFSVTSGRANEQFFGPGTRLTVL.

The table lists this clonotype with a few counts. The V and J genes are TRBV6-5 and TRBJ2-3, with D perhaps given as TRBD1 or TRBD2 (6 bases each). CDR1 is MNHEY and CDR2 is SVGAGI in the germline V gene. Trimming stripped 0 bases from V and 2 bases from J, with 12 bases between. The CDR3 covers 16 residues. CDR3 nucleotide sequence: TGTGCCAGCAGTTACTCGAAGAGGGGGGCCACAGATACGCAGTATTTT. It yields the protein CASSYSKRGATDTQYF.

As DNA, the CDR3 is TGTGCCAGCAGCCCCCGACCCGGACTAGCGAACTACGAGCAGTACTTC. This encodes CASSPRPGLANYEQYF. V is TRBV7-2 and J is TRBJ2-7; the match to TRBD2 covers 9 bases. There are 16 residues in the CDR3. CDR1 is SGHTA, CDR2 FQGNSA, per germline. Trimming took 5 bases from V and 3 from J; bases not matched to a gene: 11.

The CDR3 loop is CASSEGGTSGTGSTAKNIQYF. CDR3 sequence (DNA): TGTGCCAGCAGCGAGGGGGGGACTAGCGGGACAGGCTCTACAGCCAAAAACATTCAGTACTTC. V usage is TRBV9 and J usage is TRBJ2-4, with 13 bases matching TRBD2. J gave up 0 bases and V 3 bases, and 15 bases lay outside the gene matches. This CDR3 contains 21 residues. CDR1 and CDR2 from the germline V gene are SGDLS and YYNGEE.

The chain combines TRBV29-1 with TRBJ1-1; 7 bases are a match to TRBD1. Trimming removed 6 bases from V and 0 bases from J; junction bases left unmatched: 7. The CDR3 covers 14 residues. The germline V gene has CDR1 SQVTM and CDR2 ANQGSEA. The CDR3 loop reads CSVTLGQVNTEAFF. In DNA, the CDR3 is TGCAGCGTAACCTTAGGACAGGTGAACACTGAAGCTTTCTTT.

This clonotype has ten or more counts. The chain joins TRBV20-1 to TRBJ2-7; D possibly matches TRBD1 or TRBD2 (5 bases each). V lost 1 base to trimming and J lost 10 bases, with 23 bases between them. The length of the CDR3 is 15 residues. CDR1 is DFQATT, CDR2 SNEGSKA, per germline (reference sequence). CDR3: CSARGDRGSTFGQYF. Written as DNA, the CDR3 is TGCAGTGCTAGAGGGGATCGGGGCAGCACCTTCGGACAGTACTTC.

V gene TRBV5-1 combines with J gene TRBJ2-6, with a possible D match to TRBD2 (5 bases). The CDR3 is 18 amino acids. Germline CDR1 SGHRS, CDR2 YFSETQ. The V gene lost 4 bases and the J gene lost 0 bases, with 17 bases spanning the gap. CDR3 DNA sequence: TGCGCCAGCAGCGCGGGTAGGATCGGATCCTCTGGGGCCAACGTCCTGACTTTC. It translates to CASSAGRIGSSGANVLTF.

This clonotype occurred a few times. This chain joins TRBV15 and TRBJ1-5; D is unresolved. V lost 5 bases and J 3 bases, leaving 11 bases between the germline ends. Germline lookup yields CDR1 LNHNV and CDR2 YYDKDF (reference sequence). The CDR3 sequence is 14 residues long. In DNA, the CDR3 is TGTGCCACCAGCTCCGACACCTACAATCAGCCCCAGCATTTT. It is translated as CATSSDTYNQPQHF.

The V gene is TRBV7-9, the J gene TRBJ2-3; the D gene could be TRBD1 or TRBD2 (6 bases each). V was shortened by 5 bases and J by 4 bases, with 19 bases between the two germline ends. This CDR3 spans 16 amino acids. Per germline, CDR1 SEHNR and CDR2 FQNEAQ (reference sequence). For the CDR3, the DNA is TGTGCCAGCAGCCTCCGAGGGGGGCGCCTTGCAGATACGCAGTATTTT. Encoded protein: CASSLRGGRLADTQYF.

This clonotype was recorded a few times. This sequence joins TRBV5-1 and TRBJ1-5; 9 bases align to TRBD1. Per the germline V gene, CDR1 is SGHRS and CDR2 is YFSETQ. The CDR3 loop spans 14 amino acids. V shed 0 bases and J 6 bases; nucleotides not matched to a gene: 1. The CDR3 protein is CASSLEDRGQPQHF. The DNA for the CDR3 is TGCGCCAGCAGCTTGGAGGACAGGGGTCAGCCCCAGCATTTT.

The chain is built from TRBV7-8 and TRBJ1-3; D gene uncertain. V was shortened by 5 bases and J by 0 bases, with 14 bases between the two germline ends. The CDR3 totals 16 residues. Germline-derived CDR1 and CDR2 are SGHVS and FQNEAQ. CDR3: CASSPDSLSSGNTIYF. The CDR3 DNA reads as TGTGCCAGCAGCCCTGACTCCTTAAGCTCTGGAAACACCATATATTTT.

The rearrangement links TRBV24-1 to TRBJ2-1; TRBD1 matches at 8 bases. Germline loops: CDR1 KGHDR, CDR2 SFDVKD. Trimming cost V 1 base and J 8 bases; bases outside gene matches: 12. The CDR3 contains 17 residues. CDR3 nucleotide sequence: TGTGCCACCAGTGATTTTCGGGGGACAGGCATCCCCCATGAGCAGTTCTTC. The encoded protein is CATSDFRGTGIPHEQFF.

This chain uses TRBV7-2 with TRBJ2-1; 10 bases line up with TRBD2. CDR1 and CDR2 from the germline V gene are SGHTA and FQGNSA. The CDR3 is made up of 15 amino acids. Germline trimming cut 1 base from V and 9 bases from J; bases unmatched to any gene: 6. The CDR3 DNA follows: TGTGCCAGCAGCTTAGACCTAGCGGGGGCTGGTGAGCAGTTCTTC. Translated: CASSLDLAGAGEQFF. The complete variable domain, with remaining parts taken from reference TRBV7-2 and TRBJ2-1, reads GAGVSQSPSNKVTEKGKDVELRCDPISGHTALYWYRQSLGQGLEFLIYFQGNSAPDKSGLPSDRFSAERTGGSVSTLTIQRTQQEDSAVYLCASSLDLAGAGEQFFGPGTRLTVL.

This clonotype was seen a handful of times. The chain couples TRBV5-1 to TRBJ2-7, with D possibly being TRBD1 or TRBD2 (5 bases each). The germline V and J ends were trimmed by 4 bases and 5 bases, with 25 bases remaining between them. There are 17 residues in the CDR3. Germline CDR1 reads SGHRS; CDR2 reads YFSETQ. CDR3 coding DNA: TGCGCCAGCAGCCCCCTGAGAGGGAGCGGTAGAGGGGACGAGCAGTACTTC. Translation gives CASSPLRGSGRGDEQYF.